Each of the 25 T cell receptor beta chains below was sequenced from the same sample in a study of OX40 agonist ivuxolimab in advanced cancers. Some clones are missing from TCRdb's copy, which holds only in-frame ones; the method was immunoSEQ multiplex PCR. The sample contains about 85,000 clones, around 86% of which appear only once. Sequences were derived from CD4+ or CD8+ T cells sorted from blood, sampled in a trial of the OX40 agonist ivuxolimab. The receptor set was obtained from an adult with an advanced solid tumor such as melanoma, head and neck, liver or kidney cancer.

Worth noting for this clone: Mismatch with germline at one junction end may stem from a read error. The CDR3 region is CANSLAGQETQYF. The CDR3 DNA follows: TGTGCCAACAGCTTGGCGGGACAAGAGACCCAGTACTTC. V and J are TRBV5-4 and TRBJ2-5, with a possible D match to TRBD2 (6 bases). Germline CDR1 reads SGHNT; CDR2 reads YYREEE (reference sequence). The length of the CDR3 is 13 residues.

This sequence joins TRBV28 and TRBJ1-2, with no clear D. The CDR3 is made up of 14 amino acids. The germline CDR1 and CDR2 sequences are MDHEN and SYDVKM. V lost 7 bases, J lost 1 base, and 13 bases lay in between. The CDR3 sequence: CASTMAVGNYGYTF. CDR3 DNA: TGTGCCAGCACAATGGCCGTGGGTAACTATGGCTACACCTTC.

The chain recombines TRBV18 with TRBJ2-7, with a tentative D call TRBD1 (6 bases). Germline V gene sequence: CDR1 KGHSH, CDR2 LQKENI. The V gene lost 3 bases and the J gene lost 4 bases, with 25 bases spanning the gap. This CDR3 region has 18 residues. In DNA form, the CDR3 reads TGTGCCAGCTCACCGGGCCCCAGACAGGCGGTGAAAACTTACGAGCAGTACTTC. Protein product: CASSPGPRQAVKTYEQYF.

V usage is TRBV6-1 and J usage is TRBJ2-3; D is unclear. Germline V CDR1 and CDR2: MNHNS, SASEGT. The germline V and J ends were trimmed by 2 bases and 1 base, with 10 bases remaining between them. The CDR3 totals 15 residues. The CDR3 sequence: CASSESFEGTDTQYF. The DNA of the CDR3 is TGTGCCAGCAGTGAATCATTCGAGGGCACAGATACGCAGTATTTT.

In this sample, this clone turned up a few times. V gene TRBV29-1 combines with J gene TRBJ2-7; possibly TRBD1 for D (5 bases). The V gene's germline CDR1 is SQVTM and CDR2 ANQGSEA. The CDR3 has 11 amino acids. V lost 4 bases to trimming and J lost 5 bases, with 9 bases between them. CDR3 DNA sequence: TGCAGCGTTGTGGCAGGGAACGAGCAGTACTTC. Translating gives CSVVAGNEQYF.

The V gene is TRBV28, the J gene TRBJ2-3; weak D call: TRBD2 (5 bases). Trimming removed 4 bases from V and 2 bases from J, with 16 bases in between. The CDR3 covers 16 residues. The germline CDR1 and CDR2 sequences are MDHEN and SYDVKM. The CDR3 spells CASSSIYDGNTDTQYF. In DNA form, the CDR3 reads TGTGCCAGCAGTTCCATTTATGACGGGAACACAGATACGCAGTATTTT.

The chain links TRBV28 to TRBJ2-1; TRBD1 matches at 8 bases. The CDR3 totals 17 residues. Trimming at V came to 5 bases and at J to 6 bases, leaving 15 bases not matched to a gene. The germline V gene has CDR1 MDHEN and CDR2 SYDVKM. The CDR3 nucleotides are TGTGCCAGCAGTCCGAGGAGACAGGGGCCCTTTGGCAATGAGCAGTTCTTC. Translation gives CASSPRRQGPFGNEQFF.

This clone was observed once. The V and J genes are TRBV6-6 and TRBJ1-6; D is unclear. The CDR3 runs to 14 residues. Germline V gives CDR1 MNHNY, CDR2 SVGAGI (reference sequence). The ends were cut back, 4 bases at V and 7 bases at J, with 11 bases in the middle. The CDR3 nucleotides read TGTGCCAGCAGTTCTCGGACTGTAAATTCACCCCTCCACTTT. Amino acids: CASSSRTVNSPLHF.

The chain couples TRBV4-3 to TRBJ1-6, with D hard to call. The CDR3 has 15 amino acids. Trimming took 0 bases from V and 10 from J, leaving 13 bases between them. Per germline, CDR1 LGHNA and CDR2 YSLEER. The CDR3 bases are TGCGCCAGCAGCCAAGAATTCACCGGGAGCTCACCCCTCCACTTT. This encodes CASSQEFTGSSPLHF.

The chain couples TRBV19 to TRBJ2-2; possibly TRBD1 for D (5 bases). The length of the CDR3 is 16 residues. Germline V CDR1 and CDR2: LNHDA, SQIVND (reference sequence). V dropped 1 base and J dropped 6 bases, with 15 bases sitting between them. CDR3 in amino acids: CASSIGWGPVPGELFF. CDR3 in DNA: TGTGCCAGTAGTATAGGTTGGGGCCCGGTCCCCGGGGAGCTGTTTTTT.

This chain connects TRBV27 to TRBJ1-1, with 7 bases matching TRBD1. After removal of 4 bases from V and 0 bases from J, the junction contained 14 bases not matched to a gene. CDR1 is MNHEY and CDR2 is SMNVEV in the germline V gene (reference sequence). The CDR3 loop spans 18 amino acids. The CDR3 sequence: CASSSEGRGLIMNTEAFF. The CDR3, as DNA: TGTGCCAGCAGTTCGGAAGGGAGGGGGCTAATCATGAACACTGAAGCTTTCTTT.

The chain combines TRBV19 with TRBJ1-3; the D is unclear. Germline V CDR1 and CDR2: LNHDA, SQIVND (reference sequence). The CDR3 is made up of 14 amino acids. The ends were cut back, 9 bases at V and 0 bases at J, with 12 bases in the middle. The CDR3 here is CASTDPSSGNTIYF. In DNA form, the CDR3 reads TGTGCCAGCACGGACCCTAGCTCTGGAAACACCATATATTTT.

The gene calls are TRBV4-1 and TRBJ1-2; D unclear. The V gene's germline CDR1 is MGHRA and CDR2 YSYEKL. This CDR3 has 15 amino acids. V was clipped by 0 bases and J by 3 bases, with 11 bases between them. CDR3 protein: CASSQDSGRDYGYTF. CDR3 nucleotides: TGCGCCAGCAGCCAAGATTCGGGCAGAGACTATGGCTACACCTTC.

The V call is TRBV28, the J call TRBJ1-5; possible D gene TRBD1, 5 bases. The V end was cut by 7 bases, the J end by 9 bases, with 28 bases between. Germline CDR1 MDHEN, CDR2 SYDVKM. This CDR3 has 17 amino acids. CDR3 sequence (DNA): TGTGCCAGCACTTCGGGCGAGGTGGGGACCCGGGAGCGGCCCCAGCATTTT. It is translated as CASTSGEVGTRERPQHF.

The V and J genes are TRBV28 and TRBJ1-1, with unresolved D. Germline CDR1 is MDHEN and CDR2 is SYDVKM. The CDR3 sequence is 12 residues long. The V and J ends lost 7 bases and 0 bases respectively, with 6 bases between them. The CDR3 nucleotides read TGTGCCAGCACCCCGTTGAACACTGAAGCTTTCTTT. Translation gives CASTPLNTEAFF.

The DNA of the CDR3 is TGTGCCAGCAGCCGTGACGCGTTTCCTGGAAACACCATATATTTT. This encodes CASSRDAFPGNTIYF. The rearrangement links TRBV5-6 to TRBJ1-3; D uncertain. Trimming stripped 4 bases from V and 2 bases from J, with 13 bases between. Germline V gives CDR1 SGHDT, CDR2 YYEEEE. This CDR3 has 15 residues.

V gene TRBV2 combines with J gene TRBJ2-5; 8 bases match TRBD1. Looked up from germline, CDR1 is SNHLY and CDR2 is FYNNEI. V shed 5 bases and J 3 bases; nucleotides not matched to a gene: 2. The CDR3 is made up of 13 amino acids. In DNA form, the CDR3 reads TGTGCCAGCAGTTCGGACAGGGAAGAGACCCAGTACTTC. It specifies CASSSDREETQYF.

The chain joins TRBV18 to TRBJ1-3; D is possibly TRBD1 (6 bases). The CDR3 runs 15 residues. The V gene's germline CDR1 is KGHSH and CDR2 LQKENI. The V end lost 5 bases, the J end lost 0 bases, and 11 bases lay between the germline ends. CDR3 in amino acids: CASSSDRSSGNTIYF. In nucleotides, the CDR3 is TGTGCCAGCTCATCTGACAGGAGCTCTGGAAACACCATATATTTT.

This clone was detected once. The CDR3 loop reads CASSFSRDSLTPYEQYF. CDR3 bases: TGTGCCAGCAGCTTTTCCCGGGACTCACTCACCCCGTACGAGCAGTACTTC. The chain links TRBV11-2 to TRBJ2-7; the D gene is possibly TRBD2 (6 bases). The CDR3 loop spans 17 amino acids. CDR1 and CDR2 from the germline V gene are SGHAT and FQNNGV. V shed 3 bases and J shed 4 bases, with 22 bases lying between them.

V is TRBV30 and J is TRBJ2-5; 8 bases map to TRBD1. V lost 0 bases and J lost 2; bases outside the gene matches: 5. Germline V gives CDR1 GTSNPN, CDR2 SVGIG (reference sequence). This CDR3 has 15 amino acids. CDR3 sequence (DNA): TGTGCCTGGAGTGTCAACAGGGGGTATCAAGAGACCCAGTACTTC. Translating gives CAWSVNRGYQETQYF.

This chain uses TRBV2 with TRBJ2-5; perhaps D is TRBD1 or TRBD2 (6 bases each). The CDR3 consists of 17 residues. Trimming cost V 6 bases and J 2 bases, with 22 bases left between them. Germline loops: CDR1 SNHLY, CDR2 FYNNEI. The CDR3 loop is CASRGAYRRGDQETQYF. CDR3 nucleotides: TGTGCCAGCAGGGGGGCATATAGGCGGGGAGATCAAGAGACCCAGTACTTC. The full variable domain, its missing parts supplied by reference TRBV2 and TRBJ2-5, is EPEVTQTPSHQVTQMGQEVILRCVPISNHLYFYWYRQILGQKVEFLVSFYNNEISEKSEIFDDQFSVERPDGSNFTLKIRSTKLEDSAMYFCASRGAYRRGDQETQYFGPGTRLLVL.

The V and J genes are TRBV28 and TRBJ1-5, with TRBD1 as a possible D gene (6 bases). The CDR3 loop spans 15 amino acids. Germline CDR1 is MDHEN and CDR2 is SYDVKM. The V end was cut by 6 bases, the J end by 1 base, with 13 bases between. In DNA form, the CDR3 reads TGTGCCAGCAGACAAGCAGGGGAGAGCAATCAGCCCCAGCATTTT. Encoded protein: CASRQAGESNQPQHF.

The V and J genes are TRBV19 and TRBJ1-2; 8 bases match TRBD1. This CDR3 spans 15 amino acids. With V trimmed by 5 bases and J by 3 bases, 8 bases remained unmatched. Germline CDR1 is LNHDA and CDR2 is SQIVND (reference sequence). CDR3 nucleotides: TGTGCCAGTAGTTCGAACCGGGGACAGGACTATGGCTACACCTTC. Translated: CASSSNRGQDYGYTF.

The chain couples TRBV7-2 to TRBJ2-1; D is possibly TRBD2 (7 bases). V lost 1 base, J lost 2 bases, and 12 bases lay in between. The CDR3 loop spans 16 amino acids. CDR1 and CDR2 from the germline V gene are SGHTA and FQGNSA. The chain's CDR3 is CASSLVGRGPYNEQFF. CDR3 DNA: TGTGCCAGCAGCTTAGTGGGGCGGGGGCCCTACAATGAGCAGTTCTTC.

This chain uses TRBV5-1 with TRBJ2-5; unclear D gene. There are 13 residues in the CDR3. Germline V gene data show CDR1 as SGHRS and CDR2 as YFSETQ. The germline V and J ends were trimmed by 4 bases and 8 bases, with 15 bases remaining between them. This CDR3 reads CASSPDGSGTQYF. CDR3 DNA sequence: TGCGCCAGCAGCCCGGACGGCTCCGGAACCCAGTACTTC.